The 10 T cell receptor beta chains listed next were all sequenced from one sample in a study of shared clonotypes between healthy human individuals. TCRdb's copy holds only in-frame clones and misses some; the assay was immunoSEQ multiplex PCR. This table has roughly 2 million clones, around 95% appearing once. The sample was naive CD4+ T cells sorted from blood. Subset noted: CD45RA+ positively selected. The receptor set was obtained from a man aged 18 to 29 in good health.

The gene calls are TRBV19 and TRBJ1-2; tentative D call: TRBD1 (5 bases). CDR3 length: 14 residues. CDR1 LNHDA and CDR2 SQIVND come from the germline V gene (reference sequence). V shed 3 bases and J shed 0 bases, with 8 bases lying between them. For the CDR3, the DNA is TGTGCCAGTAGTATGGGACGGGCTAACTATGGCTACACCTTC. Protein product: CASSMGRANYGYTF.

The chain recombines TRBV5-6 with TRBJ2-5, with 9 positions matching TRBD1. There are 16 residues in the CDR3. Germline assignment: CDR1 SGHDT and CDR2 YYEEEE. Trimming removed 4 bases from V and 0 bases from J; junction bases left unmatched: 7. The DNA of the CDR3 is TGTGCCAGCAGCCCAGGGACAGGGTCGTACCAAGAGACCCAGTACTTC. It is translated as CASSPGTGSYQETQYF.

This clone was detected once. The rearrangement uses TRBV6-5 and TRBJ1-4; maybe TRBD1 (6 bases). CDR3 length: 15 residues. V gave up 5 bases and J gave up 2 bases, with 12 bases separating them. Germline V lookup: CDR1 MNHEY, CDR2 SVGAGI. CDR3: CASSRGTKTNEKLFF. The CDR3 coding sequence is TGTGCCAGCAGTAGGGGGACAAAGACTAATGAAAAACTGTTTTTT.

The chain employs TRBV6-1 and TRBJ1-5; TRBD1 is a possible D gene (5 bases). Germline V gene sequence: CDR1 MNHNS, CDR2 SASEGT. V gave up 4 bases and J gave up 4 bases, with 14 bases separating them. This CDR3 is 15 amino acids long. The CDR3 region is CASSGGTAINQPQHF. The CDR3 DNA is TGTGCCAGCAGTGGAGGGACGGCAATTAATCAGCCCCAGCATTTT.

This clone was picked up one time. This CDR3 reads CASKVSLTSEQYF. CDR3 sequence (DNA): TGTGCCAGCAAAGTCTCCCTAACCTCCGAGCAGTACTTC. The chain joins TRBV2 to TRBJ2-7, with D uncertain. The V gene lost 7 bases and the J gene lost 6 bases, with 16 bases spanning the gap. The germline V gene encodes CDR1 SNHLY and CDR2 FYNNEI. The CDR3 has 13 amino acids.

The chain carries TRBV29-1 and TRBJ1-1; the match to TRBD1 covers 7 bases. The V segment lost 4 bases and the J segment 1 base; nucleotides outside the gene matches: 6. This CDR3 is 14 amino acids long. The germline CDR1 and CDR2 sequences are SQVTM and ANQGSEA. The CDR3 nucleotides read TGCAGCGTTGTCCTTAGGACAGGGAACACTGAAGCTTTCTTT. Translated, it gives CSVVLRTGNTEAFF.

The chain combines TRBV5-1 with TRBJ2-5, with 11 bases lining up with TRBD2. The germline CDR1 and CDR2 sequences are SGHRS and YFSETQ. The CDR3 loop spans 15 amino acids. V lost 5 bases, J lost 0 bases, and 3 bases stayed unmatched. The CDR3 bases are TGCGCCAGCAGTTTAGCGGGAGGGAACCAAGAGACCCAGTACTTC. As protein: CASSLAGGNQETQYF.

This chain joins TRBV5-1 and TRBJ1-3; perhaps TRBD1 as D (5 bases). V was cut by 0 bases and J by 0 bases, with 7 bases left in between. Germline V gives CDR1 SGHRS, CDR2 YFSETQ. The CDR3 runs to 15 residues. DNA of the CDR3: TGCGCCAGCAGCTTGGGCAGGGCCTCTGGAAACACCATATATTTT. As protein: CASSLGRASGNTIYF.

The CDR3 region is CASSLDPGLAGGKNNEQFF. The CDR3 bases are TGTGCCAGCAGCTTAGACCCGGGACTAGCGGGAGGAAAAAACAATGAGCAGTTCTTC. This sequence joins TRBV7-9 and TRBJ2-1; 15 positions agree with TRBD2. The CDR3 runs 19 residues. Germline CDR1 is SEHNR and CDR2 is FQNEAQ (reference sequence). V lost 1 base, J lost 5 bases, and 9 bases stayed unmatched.

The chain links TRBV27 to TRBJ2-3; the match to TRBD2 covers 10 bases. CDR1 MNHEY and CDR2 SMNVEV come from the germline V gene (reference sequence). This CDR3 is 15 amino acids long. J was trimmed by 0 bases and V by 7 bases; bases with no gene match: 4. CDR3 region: CASKSGRASTDTQYF. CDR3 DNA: TGTGCCAGCAAGAGCGGGAGGGCTAGCACAGATACGCAGTATTTT.